This T cell receptor (beta chain) was documented in a study of neurological immune-mediated disorders (dated by TCRdb to the late 2010s). Regarding the research as a whole: Among the approximately 35 multiple sclerosis patients, relapsing-remitting MS was present in roughly 30 and secondary progressive MS was present in 3. Of the approximately 65 subjects in the cohort, about 14 were HAM/TSP patients, around 34 were multiple sclerosis patients, and about 20 were healthy controls. Alongside PBMC samples, the set of more than 85 TCR-beta libraries contained longitudinal samples, technical triplicates, and paired CD4+ and CD8+ T-cell subsets that had been sorted. Peripheral blood TCR-beta repertoires from HTLV-I-associated myelopathy (HAM/TSP) patients, multiple sclerosis patients and healthy controls were compared by UMI-based sequencing. Broad study findings and their caveats: Expanded clones from different subjects shared no identical CDR3 amino acid sequences, which suggests that TCR-beta repertoires were private in all groups. TCR clonal expansion was highest in HAM/TSP patients and lowest in MS patients, with MS patients falling below even healthy controls. In a phylogenetic analysis, the repertoires of 18 out of 34 MS patients fell into a single cluster of related CDR3 sequences, pointing to a possible signature at the repertoire level. No clinical or MRI features were associated with the MS cluster, and the authors said that larger cohorts are needed.

The sample holds many counts of this clonotype. Its antigen remains undetermined. Per-base qualities were not stored, and no clone one base away is much larger. Unsorted PBMC libraries were generated from 2 million PBMCs stored in RNAlater at -80 °C until RNA extraction. The multiple sclerosis patients were enrolled in a US clinical protocol that evaluated disease progression with magnetic resonance imaging. Peripheral blood was subjected to Ficoll-Hypaque density gradient centrifugation to isolate PBMCs, which were then cryopreserved in liquid nitrogen. The CDR3 runs 13 amino acids, cysteine and phenylalanine included. Solely the CDR3 DNA is kept, with 39 bases framed from the first base. CDR1 SGHRS and CDR2 YFSETQ are derived from the germline V gene. V lost 5 bases and J lost 3 bases, and the count of bases not matched to a germline gene is 2. cDNA was synthesized by template-switch 5'RACE using a primer with a 10-nucleotide random unique molecular identifier that tagged each TCR transcript. Over 180 million TCR-beta sequences, covering 15-18 subjects, were produced in each sequencing run. The RNeasy kit was used to extract total RNA. The KAPA Real-time Library Amplification kit was used to amplify TCR-beta VDJ regions with primers for the TCR constant region and the 5'RACE anchor. A first PCR added sample indexes and Illumina adaptors, after which a second PCR increased the library yield. After Ampure bead purification, the roughly 650 bp TCR product was size-selected on a 2% E-gel SizeSelection system. Before pooling, library quality was assessed on a Bioanalyzer, concentration was determined with Qubit, and library quantification was performed with the Kapa Library Quantification kit. An Illumina HiSeq 2500 was used to sequence the libraries paired-end at 2 x 150 bp. To increase sequence diversity, roughly 24-31% phiX was spiked into each library pool. In the original analysis: The UMI-based MiGEC pipeline processed quality-filtered reads and removed over 75% of raw TCR sequences during error correction. IMGT germline references were used for alignment of VDJ genes, and clonotypes were defined by a unique CDR3 amino acid sequence together with V-J genes. Clonal expansion, Shannon diversity and CDR3 relatedness were evaluated with VDJtools (CalcPairwiseDistances, ClusterSamples), while phylogenetic trees were built in CLCbio workbench. A clone was classed as expanded if it had 8 or more unique UMIs, a cutoff based on coefficient-of-variation modelling across technical triplicates. TCRdb trimmed public reads at Q25 via fastp, called clones via MiXCR and kept in-frame beta chains. All rows with the same CDR3 protein become a single entry with the most common DNA and genes. These V and J calls derive from TCRdb rather than the authors' analysis. For this sample the table gives tens of thousands of distinct CDR3 sequences, of which about 2.5% were detected only once. In total, the top ten clones hold about 3% of the sample.

The sequence was obtained from a man aged 45 to 65 with multiple sclerosis. Sequenced input: PBMCs. The rearrangement joined TRBV5-1 to TRBJ2-3; TRBD1 fits 8 bases in the junction. The sequence in DNA is TGCGCCAGCAGGACAGGGGAAACAGATACGCAGTATTTT. The encoded protein is CASRTGETDTQYF.